Detailed here is one TCR beta chain. Method: immunoSEQ multiplex PCR; TCRdb's copy keeps in-frame clones and lacks some. The sample has 150,000 to 160,000 clones, about 94% seen once; the top ten hold under 2.5%. This sample is drawn from a study of control samples from healthy donors and cancer patients. Material: blood. This sequence originates from a man between 50 and 59 years old in good health.

CDR3 bases: TGTGCCAGCAGTTTAGCCGCACACCGGGTTAGAGCTGAAGCTTTCTTT. It encodes CASSLAAHRVRAEAFF. J is TRBJ1-1 and V is TRBV28; unclear D gene. This CDR3 spans 16 amino acids. Germline V gene data show CDR1 as MDHEN and CDR2 as SYDVKM. Trimming pared 2 bases from V and 6 bases from J, leaving 19 bases between.